This T cell receptor (beta chain) was documented in a study of OX40 agonist ivuxolimab in advanced cancers. Germline lookup yields CDR1 SGHTA and CDR2 FQGNSA. The CDR3 has 16 residues. The V and J ends lost 0 bases and 8 bases, in that order; junction bases with no gene match: 6. Blood specimens came from baseline, cycle 4 day 1, and cycle 7 day 1. Assay: immunoSEQ multiplex PCR; the TCRdb copy retains only in-frame clones and omits some. Here the sample spans roughly 92,000 clones, approximately 80% being singletons. This sequence was found in an adult with an advanced solid tumor such as melanoma, head and neck, liver or kidney cancer. The gene calls are TRBV7-2 and TRBJ2-3, with 12 nucleotides matching TRBD2. This specimen was CD4+ or CD8+ T cells sorted from blood, taken in a trial of the OX40 agonist ivuxolimab. The DNA of the CDR3 is TGTGCCAGCAGCTTAGCGGCTAGCGGGGGGGCGGGTACGCAGTATTTT. The encoded protein is CASSLAASGGAGTQYF.